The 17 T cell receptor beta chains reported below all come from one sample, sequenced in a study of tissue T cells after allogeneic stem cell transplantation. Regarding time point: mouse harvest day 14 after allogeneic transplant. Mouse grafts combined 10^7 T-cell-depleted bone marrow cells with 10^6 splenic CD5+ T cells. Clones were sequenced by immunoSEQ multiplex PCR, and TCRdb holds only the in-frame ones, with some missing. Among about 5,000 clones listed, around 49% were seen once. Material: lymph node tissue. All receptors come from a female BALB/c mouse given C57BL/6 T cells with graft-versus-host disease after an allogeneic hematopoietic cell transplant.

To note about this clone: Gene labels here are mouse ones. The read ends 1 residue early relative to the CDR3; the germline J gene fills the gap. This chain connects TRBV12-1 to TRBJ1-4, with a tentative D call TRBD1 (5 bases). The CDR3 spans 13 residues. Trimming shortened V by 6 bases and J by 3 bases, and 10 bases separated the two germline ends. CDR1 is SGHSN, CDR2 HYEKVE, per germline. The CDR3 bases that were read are TGTGCCAGCCCTGGACAAACCAACGAAAGATTATTT. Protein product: CASPGQTNERLF. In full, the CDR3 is CASPGQTNERLFF.

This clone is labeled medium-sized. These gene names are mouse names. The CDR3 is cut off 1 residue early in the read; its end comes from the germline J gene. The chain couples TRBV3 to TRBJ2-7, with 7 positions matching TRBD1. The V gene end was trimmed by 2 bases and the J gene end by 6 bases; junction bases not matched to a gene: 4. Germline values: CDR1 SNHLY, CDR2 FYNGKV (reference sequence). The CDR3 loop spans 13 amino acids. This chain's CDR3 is CASSLNRGGEQYF. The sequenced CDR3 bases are TGTGCCAGCAGCTTAAACAGGGGTGGTGAACAGTAC.

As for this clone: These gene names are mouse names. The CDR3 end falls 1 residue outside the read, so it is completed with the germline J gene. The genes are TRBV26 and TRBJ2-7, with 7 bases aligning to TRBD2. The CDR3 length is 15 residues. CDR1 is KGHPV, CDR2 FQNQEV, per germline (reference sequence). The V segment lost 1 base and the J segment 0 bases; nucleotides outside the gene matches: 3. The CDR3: CASSLWGGSSYEQYF. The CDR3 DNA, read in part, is TGTGCCAGCAGTCTGTGGGGGGGGAGCTCCTATGAACAGTAC.

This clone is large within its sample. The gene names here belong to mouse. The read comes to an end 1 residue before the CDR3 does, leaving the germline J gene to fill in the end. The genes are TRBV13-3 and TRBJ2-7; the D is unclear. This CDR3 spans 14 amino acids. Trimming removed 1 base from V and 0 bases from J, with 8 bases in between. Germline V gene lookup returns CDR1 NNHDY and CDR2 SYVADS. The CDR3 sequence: CASSDNGVSYEQYF. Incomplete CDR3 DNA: TGTGCCAGCAGTGATAACGGAGTCTCCTATGAACAGTAC.

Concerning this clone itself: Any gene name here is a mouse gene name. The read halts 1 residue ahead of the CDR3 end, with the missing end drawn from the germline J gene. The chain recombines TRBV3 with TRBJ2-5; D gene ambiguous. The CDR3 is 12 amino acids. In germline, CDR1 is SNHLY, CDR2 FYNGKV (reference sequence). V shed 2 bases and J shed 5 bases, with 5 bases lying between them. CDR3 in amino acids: CASSLRGDTQYF. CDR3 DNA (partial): TGTGCCAGCAGCTTACGAGGAGACACCCAGTAC.

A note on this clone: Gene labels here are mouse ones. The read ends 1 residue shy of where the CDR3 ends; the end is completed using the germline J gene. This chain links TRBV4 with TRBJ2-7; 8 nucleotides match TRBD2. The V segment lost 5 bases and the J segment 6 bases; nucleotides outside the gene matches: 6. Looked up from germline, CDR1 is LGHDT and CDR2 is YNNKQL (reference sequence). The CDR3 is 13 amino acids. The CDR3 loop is CASSKGGALEQYF. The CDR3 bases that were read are TGTGCCAGCAGCAAGGGGGGGGCGCTTGAACAGTAC.

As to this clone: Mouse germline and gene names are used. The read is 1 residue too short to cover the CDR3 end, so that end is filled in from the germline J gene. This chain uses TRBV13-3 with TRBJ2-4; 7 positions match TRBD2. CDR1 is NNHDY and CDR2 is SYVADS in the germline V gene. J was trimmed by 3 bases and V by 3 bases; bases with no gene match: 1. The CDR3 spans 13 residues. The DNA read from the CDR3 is TGTGCCAGCAGTGGACTGGGACAAAACACCTTGTAC. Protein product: CASSGLGQNTLY. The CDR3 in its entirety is CASSGLGQNTLYF.

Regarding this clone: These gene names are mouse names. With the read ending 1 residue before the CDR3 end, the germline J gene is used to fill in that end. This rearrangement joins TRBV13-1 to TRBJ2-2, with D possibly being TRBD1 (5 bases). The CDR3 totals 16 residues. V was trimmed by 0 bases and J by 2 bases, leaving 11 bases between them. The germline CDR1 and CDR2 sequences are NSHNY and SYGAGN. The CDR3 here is CASSDAQGGNTGQLYF. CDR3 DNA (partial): TGTGCCAGCAGTGATGCTCAGGGAGGGAACACCGGGCAGCTCTAC.

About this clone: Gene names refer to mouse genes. CDR3 bases read: TGTGCCAGCAGTACCGGGGTTTCTGGAAATACGCTCTAT. Protein sequence: CASSTGVSGNTLY. In full, the CDR3 reads CASSTGVSGNTLYF. The J gene is TRBJ1-3, the V gene TRBV26; no firm D call. The CDR3 end is not reached by the read, which stops 1 residue before it; the germline J gene fills it in. Looked up from germline, CDR1 is KGHPV and CDR2 is FQNQEV (reference sequence). V dropped 5 bases and J dropped 0 bases, with 8 bases sitting between them. The CDR3 loop spans 14 amino acids.

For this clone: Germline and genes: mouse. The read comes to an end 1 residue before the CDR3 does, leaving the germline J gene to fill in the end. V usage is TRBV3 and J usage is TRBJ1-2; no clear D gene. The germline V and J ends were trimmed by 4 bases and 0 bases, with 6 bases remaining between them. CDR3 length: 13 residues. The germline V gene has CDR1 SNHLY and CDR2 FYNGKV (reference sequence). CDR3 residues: CASSSVANSDYTF. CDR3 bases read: TGTGCCAGCAGCTCGGTTGCAAACTCCGACTACACC.

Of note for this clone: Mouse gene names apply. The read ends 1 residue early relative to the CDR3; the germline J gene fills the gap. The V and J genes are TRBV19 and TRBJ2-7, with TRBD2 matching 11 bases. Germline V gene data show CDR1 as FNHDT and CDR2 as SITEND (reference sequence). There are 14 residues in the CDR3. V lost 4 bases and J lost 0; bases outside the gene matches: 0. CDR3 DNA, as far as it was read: TGTGCCAGCAGTGACTGGGGGGGCTCCTATGAACAGTAC. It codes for CASSDWGGSYEQY. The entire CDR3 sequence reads CASSDWGGSYEQYF.

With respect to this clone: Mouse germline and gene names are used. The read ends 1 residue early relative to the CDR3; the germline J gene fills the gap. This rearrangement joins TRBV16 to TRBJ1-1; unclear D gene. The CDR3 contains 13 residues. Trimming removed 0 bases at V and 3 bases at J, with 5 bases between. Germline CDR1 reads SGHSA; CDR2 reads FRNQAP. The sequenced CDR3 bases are TGTGCAAGCAGCTTAGATAGAGACACAGAAGTCTTC. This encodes CASSLDRDTEVF. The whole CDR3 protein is CASSLDRDTEVFF.

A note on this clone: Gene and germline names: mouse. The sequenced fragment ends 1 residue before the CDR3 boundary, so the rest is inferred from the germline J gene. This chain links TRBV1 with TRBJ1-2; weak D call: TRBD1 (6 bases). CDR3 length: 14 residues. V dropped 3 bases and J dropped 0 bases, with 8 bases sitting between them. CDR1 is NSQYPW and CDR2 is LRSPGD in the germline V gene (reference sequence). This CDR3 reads CTCSAGTTNSDYTF. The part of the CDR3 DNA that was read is TGCACCTGCAGTGCCGGGACAACAAACTCCGACTACACC. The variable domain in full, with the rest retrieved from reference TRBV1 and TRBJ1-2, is VTLLEQNPRWRLVPRGQAVNLRCILKNSQYPWMSWYQQDLQKQLQWLFTLRSPGDKEVKSLPGADYLATRVTDTELRLQVANMSQGRTLYCTCSAGTTNSDYTFGSGTRLLVI.

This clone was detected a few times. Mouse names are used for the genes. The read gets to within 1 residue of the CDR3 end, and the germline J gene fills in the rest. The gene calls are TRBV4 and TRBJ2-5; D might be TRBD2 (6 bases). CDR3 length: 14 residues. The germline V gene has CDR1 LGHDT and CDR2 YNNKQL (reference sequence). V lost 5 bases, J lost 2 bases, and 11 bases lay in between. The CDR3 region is CASSPRDFQDTQYF. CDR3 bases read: TGTGCCAGCAGCCCCCGGGACTTCCAAGACACCCAGTAC.

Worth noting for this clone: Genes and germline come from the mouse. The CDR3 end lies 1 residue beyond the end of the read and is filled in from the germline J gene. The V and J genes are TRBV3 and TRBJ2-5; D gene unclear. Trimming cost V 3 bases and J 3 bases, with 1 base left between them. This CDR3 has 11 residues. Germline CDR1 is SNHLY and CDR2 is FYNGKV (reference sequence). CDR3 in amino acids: CASSFQDTQYF. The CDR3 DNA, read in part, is TGTGCCAGCAGCTTTCAAGACACCCAGTAC.

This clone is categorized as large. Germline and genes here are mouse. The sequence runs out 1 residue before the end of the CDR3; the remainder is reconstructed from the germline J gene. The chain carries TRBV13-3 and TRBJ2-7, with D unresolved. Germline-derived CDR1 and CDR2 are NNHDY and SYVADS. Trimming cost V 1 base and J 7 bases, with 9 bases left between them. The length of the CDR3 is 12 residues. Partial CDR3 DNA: TGTGCCAGCAGTGATAAGGGCGGGGAACAGTAC. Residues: CASSDKGGEQY. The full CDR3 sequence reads CASSDKGGEQYF.

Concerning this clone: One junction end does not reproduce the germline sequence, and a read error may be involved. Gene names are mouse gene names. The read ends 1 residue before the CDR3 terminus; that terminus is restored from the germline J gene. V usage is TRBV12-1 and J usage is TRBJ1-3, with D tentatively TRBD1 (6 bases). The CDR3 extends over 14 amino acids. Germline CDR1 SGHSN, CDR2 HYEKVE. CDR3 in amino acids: CASSRTAPGNTLYF. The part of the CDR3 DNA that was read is TGTGCCAGCTCCCGGACAGCTCCTGGAAACACGCTCTAT.